These 26 T cell receptor beta chains share one sample of origin, sequenced in a study of OX40 agonist ivuxolimab in advanced cancers. Sequencing used immunoSEQ multiplex PCR; TCRdb keeps in-frame clones, though not all of them. The sample carries about 38,000 clones, approximately 80% recorded once. Material: CD4+ or CD8+ T cells sorted from blood, obtained in a trial of the OX40 agonist ivuxolimab. The receptors shown here come from an adult with an advanced solid tumor such as melanoma, head and neck, liver or kidney cancer.

The sample holds one count of this clone. This chain uses TRBV5-1 with TRBJ2-2, with D perhaps matching TRBD1 (5 bases). The CDR3 spans 14 residues. CDR1 and CDR2 from the germline V gene are SGHRS and YFSETQ. The germline V and J ends were trimmed by 4 bases and 6 bases, with 13 bases remaining between them. The CDR3 region is CASSPAGIAGELFF. The CDR3 DNA is TGCGCCAGCAGCCCCGCAGGGATCGCCGGGGAGCTGTTTTTT. Using reference TRBV5-1 and TRBJ2-2 for the parts outside the CDR3, the full variable domain is KAGVTQTPRYLIKTRGQQVTLSCSPISGHRSVSWYQQTPGQGLQFLFEYFSETQRNKGNFPGRFSGRQFSNSRSEMNVSTLELGDSALYLCASSPAGIAGELFFGEGSRLTVL.

This chain links TRBV4-2 with TRBJ1-2; no clear D. Germline V CDR1 and CDR2: LGHNA, YNFKEQ. This CDR3 comprises 16 residues. Trimming took 1 base from V and 5 from J, leaving 17 bases between them. The DNA of the CDR3 is TGTGCCAGCAGCCAAGCCGAGGGCCAGGATTCGTATGGCTACACCTTC. Translated: CASSQAEGQDSYGYTF.

Details on this clone: A read error may account for a junction end that differs from germline. This chain uses TRBV6-6 with TRBJ1-1, with TRBD1 as a possible D gene (5 bases). The CDR3 loop spans 15 amino acids. Germline assignment: CDR1 MNHNY and CDR2 SVGAGI (reference sequence). CDR3 in DNA: TGTGCCAGCAGCCACAGGAGTACCGCGAACTCTGAAGCTTTCTTT. It encodes CASSHRSTANSEAFF.

The V gene is TRBV7-6, the J gene TRBJ2-4, with D perhaps matching TRBD1 (6 bases). Germline lookup yields CDR1 SGHVS and CDR2 FNYEAQ. V shed 4 bases and J shed 1 base, with 11 bases lying between them. CDR3 length: 15 residues. The CDR3 is CASSSIRGAKNIQYF. CDR3 nucleotides: TGTGCCAGCAGCTCCATTAGGGGGGCCAAAAACATTCAGTACTTC.

J is TRBJ1-1 and V is TRBV4-1, with 9 bases that match TRBD1. The germline V gene encodes CDR1 MGHRA and CDR2 YSYEKL. The CDR3 runs to 15 residues. J lost 4 bases, V lost 3 bases, and 6 bases had no gene match. The CDR3 loop reads CASSQAHRGRTEAFF. The CDR3 DNA is TGCGCCAGCAGCCAGGCCCACAGGGGGCGCACTGAAGCTTTCTTT.

The chain has TRBV7-9 and TRBJ2-3, with D possibly TRBD2 on 6 matching bases. Germline CDR1 reads SEHNR; CDR2 reads FQNEAQ (reference sequence). Trimming cost V 0 bases and J 0 bases, with 10 bases left between them. The CDR3 spans 16 residues. The CDR3 DNA reads as TGTGCCAGCAGCTTAGCGGTCGGGACTAGCACAGATACGCAGTATTTT. Residues: CASSLAVGTSTDTQYF.

This rearrangement joins TRBV9 to TRBJ1-1; possible D gene TRBD1, 6 bases. Trimming cost V 3 bases and J 1 base, with 13 bases left between them. CDR1 SGDLS and CDR2 YYNGEE come from the germline V gene. The CDR3 is 15 residues long. This CDR3 is CASSAAGDPNTEAFF. In DNA form, the CDR3 reads TGTGCCAGCAGCGCTGCAGGGGACCCGAACACTGAAGCTTTCTTT.

The chain has TRBV2 and TRBJ2-5, with D perhaps TRBD1 (6 bases). This CDR3 has 16 amino acids. Germline CDR1 and CDR2: SNHLY and FYNNEI. V dropped 4 bases and J dropped 1 base, with 16 bases sitting between them. CDR3 sequence (DNA): TGTGCCAGCAGTGGGGGGCGTACGCCAGGCCAAGAGACCCAGTACTTC. Its translation: CASSGGRTPGQETQYF.

V is TRBV5-6 and J is TRBJ2-7; 8 bases match TRBD1. With 1 base clipped from V and 1 base from J, the junction kept 4 bases outside the gene matches. Germline values: CDR1 SGHDT, CDR2 YYEEEE. This CDR3 is 15 amino acids long. DNA for the CDR3: TGTGCCAGCAGCTTGTCGGGACAGGCTTCCTACGAGCAGTACTTC. Translating gives CASSLSGQASYEQYF.

The chain combines TRBV28 with TRBJ2-1; D gene uncertain. Trimming took 8 bases from V and 0 from J, leaving 2 bases between them. The CDR3 has 11 amino acids. Germline CDR1 reads MDHEN; CDR2 reads SYDVKM. The CDR3 nucleotides are TGTGCCAGCTACTCCTACAATGAGCAGTTCTTC. Amino acid sequence: CASYSYNEQFF. The full variable domain, in which reference TRBV28 and TRBJ2-1 provide the parts outside the CDR3, is DVKVTQSSRYLVKRTGEKVFLECVQDMDHENMFWYRQDPGLGLRLIYFSYDVKMKEKGDIPEGYSVSREKKERFSLILESASTNQTSMYLCASYSYNEQFFGPGTRLTVL.

This clone was recorded only once. The CDR3 DNA reads as TGCAGCGTCGAGCGGGACAGGGCTGGCTACACCTTC. Residues: CSVERDRAGYTF. The V and J genes are TRBV29-1 and TRBJ1-2, with TRBD1 matching 9 bases. Losses at the gene ends were 6 bases for V and 7 bases for J; bases not matched to a gene: 6. The CDR3 runs 12 residues. Per the germline V gene, CDR1 is SQVTM and CDR2 is ANQGSEA.

The J gene is TRBJ1-5, the V gene TRBV5-8, with 8 bases lining up with TRBD1. The length of the CDR3 is 17 residues. CDR1 is SGHTS and CDR2 is YDEGEE in the germline V gene. J lost 6 bases, V lost 0 bases, and 11 bases had no gene match. The DNA for the CDR3 is TGTGCCAGCAGCTTGGAAGGTGGCAGCAGGGGGCGTCAGCCCCAGCATTTT. It yields the protein CASSLEGGSRGRQPQHF.

The J gene is TRBJ1-1, the V gene TRBV5-6; 8 nucleotides line up with TRBD1. This CDR3 region has 16 residues. CDR1 is SGHDT and CDR2 is YYEEEE in the germline V gene. J lost 1 base, V lost 0 bases, and 5 bases had no gene match. Here the CDR3 reads CASSLGDRYKNTEAFF. CDR3 bases: TGTGCCAGCAGCTTGGGGGACAGGTATAAGAACACTGAAGCTTTCTTT. Looking up the rest from reference TRBV5-6 and TRBJ1-1 gives the full variable domain: DAGVTQSPTHLIKTRGQQVTLRCSPKSGHDTVSWYQQALGQGPQFIFQYYEEEERQRGNFPDRFSGHQFPNYSSELNVNALLLGDSALYLCASSLGDRYKNTEAFFGQGTRLTVV.

The rearrangement uses TRBV7-9 and TRBJ1-1; TRBD1 is a possible D gene (5 bases). The CDR3 is 19 residues long. V lost 4 bases and J 6 bases, leaving 30 bases between the germline ends. Germline V gives CDR1 SEHNR, CDR2 FQNEAQ (reference sequence). The CDR3 DNA is TGTGCCAGCAGCTCTGGGATGAGAGGTGGGGGAGTTCGATTTTCTGAAGCTTTCTTT. Its protein is CASSSGMRGGGVRFSEAFF. The entire variable domain, with the rest obtained from reference TRBV7-9 and TRBJ1-1, is as follows: DTGVSQNPRHKITKRGQNVTFRCDPISEHNRLYWYRQTLGQGPEFLTYFQNEAQLEKSRLLSDRFSAERPKGSFSTLEIQRTEQGDSAMYLCASSSGMRGGGVRFSEAFFGQGTRLTVV.

This chain joins TRBV19 and TRBJ2-5; the match to TRBD1 covers 10 bases. Trimming cost V 6 bases and J 4 bases; bases outside gene matches: 11. The CDR3 spans 16 residues. CDR1 is LNHDA and CDR2 is SQIVND in the germline V gene (reference sequence). The CDR3 nucleotides read TGTGCCAGTAGCCCACGGACAGGGGGACAGATAGAGACCCAGTACTTC. It translates to CASSPRTGGQIETQYF.

Only one count was recorded for this clone. J is TRBJ2-7 and V is TRBV6-1; tentatively, D is TRBD2 (5 bases). This CDR3 contains 14 residues. The V gene's germline CDR1 is MNHNS and CDR2 SASEGT. With 7 bases removed from V and 3 bases from J, the gap between germline ends came to 16 bases. CDR3 in amino acids: CASTVSRGIYEQYF. The CDR3 DNA sequence: TGTGCCAGCACTGTCTCGAGAGGGATCTACGAGCAGTACTTC.

The chain joins TRBV30 to TRBJ2-3, with D perhaps matching TRBD2 (6 bases). The V end was cut by 5 bases, the J end by 7 bases, with 16 bases between. Germline-derived CDR1 and CDR2 are GTSNPN and SVGIG (reference sequence). The CDR3 totals 13 residues. The CDR3 region has the DNA TGTGCCTGGTCCCTCGGAGGGGCTAATACGCAGTATTTT. Its translation is CAWSLGGANTQYF.

In nucleotides, the CDR3 is TGTGCCAGCTCACCACCAGGAGGGGGCAGTTCTGGGGCCAACGTCCTGACTTTC. Translated: CASSPPGGGSSGANVLTF. The V gene is TRBV18, the J gene TRBJ2-6, with D possibly matching TRBD1 (7 bases). The CDR3 is 18 amino acids. Deletions cut 0 bases from V and 1 base from J, with 13 bases between. The V gene's germline CDR1 is KGHSH and CDR2 LQKENI. Looking up the rest from reference TRBV18 and TRBJ2-6 gives the full variable domain: NAGVMQNPRHLVRRRGQEARLRCSPMKGHSHVYWYRQLPEEGLKFMVYLQKENIIDESGMPKERFSAEFPKEGPSILRIQQVVRGDSAAYFCASSPPGGGSSGANVLTFGAGSRLTVL.

The chain carries TRBV30 and TRBJ1-4; tentative D call: TRBD1 (6 bases). Trimming removed 3 bases from V and 11 bases from J, with 16 bases in between. CDR1 and CDR2 (germline): GTSNPN, SVGIG (reference sequence). CDR3 length: 13 residues. CDR3 in amino acids: CAWRNRGQPKLFF. CDR3 sequence (DNA): TGTGCCTGGAGAAATAGAGGACAGCCCAAACTGTTTTTT.

Notes on this clone: Other DNA variants within this sample encode the same CDR3. The V gene is TRBV5-5, the J gene TRBJ1-1; D perhaps matches TRBD1 (5 bases). Germline V gives CDR1 SGHKS, CDR2 YYEKEE (reference sequence). The V gene lost 0 bases and the J gene lost 2 bases, with 8 bases spanning the gap. The CDR3 sequence is 14 residues long. CDR3 in amino acids: CASSLGQRNTEAFF. The CDR3 DNA reads as TGTGCCAGCAGCTTGGGACAGCGTAACACTGAAGCTTTCTTT.

This sequence joins TRBV5-1 and TRBJ2-3, with 9 bases fitting TRBD1. The ends lost 8 bases at V and 0 bases at J; junction bases unmatched: 4. Per germline, CDR1 SGHRS and CDR2 YFSETQ. This CDR3 spans 14 amino acids. The CDR3 bases are TGCGCCAGTAGGGACAGGGCTAGCACAGATACGCAGTATTTT. Its protein product is CASRDRASTDTQYF. The whole variable domain, filled in from reference TRBV5-1 and TRBJ2-3, reads KAGVTQTPRYLIKTRGQQVTLSCSPISGHRSVSWYQQTPGQGLQFLFEYFSETQRNKGNFPGRFSGRQFSNSRSEMNVSTLELGDSALYLCASRDRASTDTQYFGPGTRLTVL.

This sequence joins TRBV18 and TRBJ2-1; TRBD2 matches at 12 bases. The germline CDR1 and CDR2 sequences are KGHSH and LQKENI. With V trimmed by 6 bases and J by 11 bases, 14 bases remained unmatched. CDR3 length: 16 amino acids. CDR3 nucleotide sequence: TGTGCCAGCTCGTCACTGAGGGGACTAGCGGGTCGGAAGCAGTTCTTC. Its protein product is CASSSLRGLAGRKQFF.

The V gene is TRBV5-1, the J gene TRBJ2-5, with TRBD2 matching over 9 bases. Germline values: CDR1 SGHRS, CDR2 YFSETQ. The CDR3 has 16 residues. The V gene end was trimmed by 2 bases and the J gene end by 2 bases; junction bases not matched to a gene: 7. CDR3 DNA: TGCGCCAGCAGCTTAAGACTAGCGGAGGGACAAGAGACCCAGTACTTC. Encoded protein: CASSLRLAEGQETQYF.

The chain links TRBV7-2 to TRBJ1-2; D unresolved. Trimming pared 4 bases from V and 0 bases from J, leaving 9 bases between. The CDR3 contains 14 residues. Germline V gene sequence: CDR1 SGHTA, CDR2 FQGNSA. The CDR3 DNA follows: TGTGCCAGCAGCTCCGACACAACTAACTATGGCTACACCTTC. Translating it yields CASSSDTTNYGYTF.

V gene TRBV10-3 combines with J gene TRBJ2-1; the D gene is possibly TRBD2 (6 bases). This CDR3 has 17 residues. V was trimmed by 0 bases and J by 5 bases, leaving 17 bases between them. Germline V gene lookup returns CDR1 ENHRY and CDR2 SYGVKD. The CDR3 region is CAISESYGLSLNNEQFF. For the CDR3, the DNA is TGTGCCATCAGTGAGTCATACGGACTAAGCCTTAACAATGAGCAGTTCTTC.

V and J are TRBV9 and TRBJ2-2; D may be TRBD1 (6 bases). Per germline, CDR1 SGDLS and CDR2 YYNGEE. The CDR3 is 14 residues long. Trimming stripped 2 bases from V and 4 bases from J, with 9 bases between. The CDR3 reads CASSVRGGTGELFF. As DNA, the CDR3 is TGTGCCAGCAGCGTGAGAGGGGGCACCGGGGAGCTGTTTTTT.